This is a list of T cell receptor beta chains from one sample in a study of T cell responses to AZD1222 COVID-19 vaccine. The table came from immunoSEQ multiplex PCR; TCRdb's copy has only in-frame clones and leaves some out. Among about 270,000 clones listed, almost 95% were seen once. Specimen: peripheral blood, collected 28 days after the second AZD1222 dose. These receptors were collected from an adult who received the AZD1222 COVID-19 vaccine. Each CDR3 is given with its conserved first and last residue. D genes are given only for firm matches. The size entry is marked missing in some rows and otherwise reads once, few, many or a size class.

clone size	CDR3 length	J gene	D gene	V gene	CDR3 protein	CDR3 DNA
.	16	TRBJ2-7	TRBD1	TRBV6-5	CASSYSRGTGSSEQYF	TGTGCCAGCAGTTACTCAAGGGGGACAGGGTCCTCCGAGCAGTACTTC
.	14	TRBJ1-1	.	TRBV11-2	CASSSPRGNTEAFF	TGTGCCAGCAGCTCGCCCAGGGGTAACACTGAAGCTTTCTTT
.	17	TRBJ2-7	TRBD2	TRBV7-8	CASSLGGTSGRVKEQYF	TGTGCCAGCAGCTTAGGGGGGACTAGCGGGAGGGTAAAAGAGCAGTACTTC
.	14	TRBJ2-1	TRBD1	TRBV5-1	CASSTGQDYNEQFF	TGCGCCAGCAGCACAGGACAGGACTACAATGAGCAGTTCTTC
.	15	TRBJ2-7	TRBD2	TRBV9	CASSEGLAGWGEQYF	TGTGCCAGCAGCGAGGGACTAGCGGGATGGGGCGAGCAGTACTTC
.	12	TRBJ1-6	.	TRBV6-5	CASGTYNSPLHF	TGTGCCAGCGGCACCTATAATTCACCCCTCCACTTT
.	14	TRBJ2-1	TRBD2	TRBV25-1	CASSVAGGSGEQFF	TGTGCCAGCAGTGTTGCGGGAGGTTCGGGTGAGCAGTTCTTC
.	14	TRBJ2-1	TRBD1	TRBV10-2	CASKGTGGYNEQFF	TGCGCCAGCAAAGGGACAGGAGGTTACAATGAGCAGTTCTTC
once	14	TRBJ2-7	TRBD2	TRBV28	CASSLGRALYEQYF	TGTGCCAGCAGTTTAGGGAGGGCCCTCTACGAGCAGTACTTC
.	15	TRBJ1-1	.	TRBV19	CASTPRGGVGTEAFF	TGTGCCAGTACCCCGCGGGGGGGAGTCGGCACTGAAGCTTTCTTT
.	16	TRBJ2-2	TRBD2	TRBV24-1	CATSDPTSGPSGELFF	TGTGCCACCAGTGACCCGACTAGCGGTCCAAGCGGGGAGCTGTTTTTT
.	15	TRBJ1-2	TRBD1	TRBV29-1	CSVEAPDRYPDGYTF	TGCAGCGTTGAAGCTCCGGACAGGTATCCGGATGGCTACACCTTC
.	11	TRBJ2-7	.	TRBV28	CASGTVYEQYF	TGTGCCAGCGGTACAGTCTACGAGCAGTACTTC
.	15	TRBJ1-3	.	TRBV7-2	CASSLALNSGNTIYF	TGTGCCAGCAGCTTAGCTCTGAACTCTGGAAACACCATATATTTT
.	15	TRBJ2-7	TRBD1	TRBV19	CASSKIGQGNSEQYF	TGTGCCAGTAGTAAAATAGGACAGGGGAACAGCGAGCAGTACTTC
.	15	TRBJ2-1	TRBD2	TRBV2	CASSVSAGGHNEQFF	TGTGCCAGCAGTGTGTCGGCGGGGGGACACAATGAGCAGTTCTTC
.	13	TRBJ1-2	TRBD1	TRBV12-5	CASGLGAGGGYTF	TGTGCTAGTGGTTTGGGGGCAGGGGGTGGCTACACCTTC
.	16	TRBJ2-3	.	TRBV29-1	CSVEGIKGLSTDTQYF	TGCAGCGTTGAAGGAATAAAGGGGCTGAGCACAGATACGCAGTATTTT
.	13	TRBJ2-7	.	TRBV5-5	CASSRGRGDEQYF	TGTGCCAGCAGCCGGGGCAGGGGGGACGAGCAGTACTTC
.	16	TRBJ2-7	.	TRBV27	CASSFLPGAETYEQYF	TGTGCCAGCAGTTTTTTACCCGGGGCAGAAACCTACGAGCAGTACTTC